This TCR beta chain comes out of a study of T cells in women clearing cervical HPV infection (dated by TCRdb to the late 2010s). At the level of the whole study: Cases were roughly 24 women with histologically confirmed HPV16-related CIN3 or worse, including a couple of invasive cancers. The controls were 25 or so women whose single incident HPV16 infection cleared within 12 months with no development of precancer or cancer. Blood from cases was collected at the visit where the lesion was first found, while blood from controls was collected once the infection could no longer be detected. For cases, the median interval between lesion detection and blood sampling was roughly 150 days, with an interquartile range of about 85 to 220 days. Since only a few of the women had HLA typing available, the possibility that HLA type was acting as a confounder could not be ruled out. The exploratory proof-of-principle case-control study was nested within the Guanacaste HPV Natural History Study in Costa Rica and compared TCR repertoires across cervical HPV16 outcomes. Cases were matched to controls by age within five years and by the year the sample was collected. A median age of approximately 34 years was observed in cases versus roughly 40 in controls, and no significant differences in baseline characteristics were found. The parent cohort enrolled roughly 9,400 women aged 18 or older in Guanacaste, Costa Rica, in about 1993 to 1994 and followed the women for seven years. As quality controls, five blinded duplicates were added to each group, bringing the total to 60 or so samples made up of around 50 participants and 10 replicates.

General study outcomes and caveats: Across sequencing depths, CIN3+ cases showed significantly higher TCR repertoire richness than controls, but evenness did not differ between the groups. Because T-cell numbers per sample were unknown, differences in richness could reflect varying T-cell content rather than repertoire biology. Whether associations preceded infection or resulted from infection could not be shown with the cross-sectional design, and effector/memory subsets and HPV-specific T cells were not isolated. Random forest classifiers that combined richness and V gene abundances separated cases from controls with an estimated AUC of roughly 0.83. Cases had lower TRBV6-7 relative abundance than controls (0.11% versus 0.16%; Bonferroni P = 0.0008).

The immunoSEQ assay used multiplex PCR to amplify TCR beta CDR3 regions from an average of around 1.2 ug of genomic DNA per sample. The assay corrected primer bias using a complete synthetic TCR repertoire to establish an amplification baseline. The amplicons were sequenced on the Illumina platform. The authors' analysis ran thus. Sequence errors were corrected by clustering with frequency ratios and a modified nearest-neighbor algorithm, and the sequences were then analyzed in the immunoSEQ Analyzer using IMGT gene definitions. TCR richness and evenness were averaged over 20 rarefaction repeats at each rarefaction depth, excluding samples with fewer sequences than the depth. Wilcoxon rank sum tests with FDR correction were used to compare V, D and J gene relative abundances between the groups. In the blinded duplicates, the intraclass correlation was around 96% for TCR richness and averaged approximately 82% across roughly 70 gene segments. TCRdb retrieved this table from immuneACCESS and kept in-frame rearrangements only. Not all clones are present; in checked studies, unresolved V genes account for under half, and no reason is known for the remainder. That table is the source of V, J and clone size, and D and trimming were worked out from the DNA. The sample table includes some 30,000 clones. The top ten clonotypes cover about 4.6% of the sample.

Details on this clone: No cognate antigen has been identified for it. The read stops 3 residues short of the end of the CDR3; the missing end is completed from the germline J gene.

Between the V and J ends, shortened by 5 bases and 2 bases respectively, the junction contains 13 bases. CDR1 and CDR2 (SGHAT, FQDESV) derive from the germline V gene (reference sequence). Counted from cysteine to phenylalanine, this CDR3 has 14 amino acids. Shown are 33 bases from within the CDR3, in frame from base 1. Every participant had a single incident cervical HPV16 infection, and prevalent HPV16 infections were excluded. Cervical HPV DNA was detected with MY09/MY11 PCR, and genotyping was done with dot-blot hybridization. Roughly 15 mL of heparinized blood was centrifuged, after which the buffy coat was aliquoted, frozen at -30 degrees C, and then stored at -80 degrees C. QIAGEN kits were used to extract genomic DNA from the buffy coat specimens.

The origin of this receptor is a woman aged 18-70 years with a cervical HPV16 infection that either progressed to CIN3+ or cleared (not recorded which). The chain was built from TRBV11-1 and TRBJ2-7; possibly the D gene is TRBD2, per 7 matching bases. Sequencing was carried out using blood buffy coat. The part of the CDR3 DNA that was read is TGTGCCAGCAGCCGAAGGGGGGGGGCCTACGAG. It specifies CASSRRGGAYE. The entire CDR3 reads CASSRRGGAYEQYF.